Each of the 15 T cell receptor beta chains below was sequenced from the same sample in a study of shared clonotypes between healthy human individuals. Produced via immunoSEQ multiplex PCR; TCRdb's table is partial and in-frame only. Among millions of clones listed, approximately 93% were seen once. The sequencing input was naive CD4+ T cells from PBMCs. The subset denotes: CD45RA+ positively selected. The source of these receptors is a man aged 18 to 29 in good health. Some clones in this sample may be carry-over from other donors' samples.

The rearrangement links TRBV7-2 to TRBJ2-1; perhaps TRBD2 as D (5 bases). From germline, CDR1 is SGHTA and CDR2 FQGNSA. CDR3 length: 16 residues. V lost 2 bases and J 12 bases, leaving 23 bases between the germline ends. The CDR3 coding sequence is TGTGCCAGCAGCTTAAGTGGTCTAGCTGAACAAGGGTCGCAGTTCTTC. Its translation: CASSLSGLAEQGSQFF.

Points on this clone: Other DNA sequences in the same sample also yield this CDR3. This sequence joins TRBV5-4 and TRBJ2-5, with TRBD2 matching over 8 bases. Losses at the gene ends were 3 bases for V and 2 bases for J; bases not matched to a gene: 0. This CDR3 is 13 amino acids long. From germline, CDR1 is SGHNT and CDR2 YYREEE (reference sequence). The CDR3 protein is CASSSGGQETQYF. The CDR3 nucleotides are TGTGCCAGCAGCTCGGGGGGGCAAGAGACCCAGTACTTC.

CDR3 nucleotides: TGTGCCACTAGCGGAGGGGGGAATGAGCAGTTCTTC. Translation gives CATSGGGNEQFF. This chain links TRBV28 with TRBJ2-1; D possibly corresponds to TRBD2 (7 bases). Germline V gives CDR1 MDHEN, CDR2 SYDVKM. This CDR3 is built from 12 residues. V dropped 10 bases and J dropped 7 bases, with 14 bases sitting between them.

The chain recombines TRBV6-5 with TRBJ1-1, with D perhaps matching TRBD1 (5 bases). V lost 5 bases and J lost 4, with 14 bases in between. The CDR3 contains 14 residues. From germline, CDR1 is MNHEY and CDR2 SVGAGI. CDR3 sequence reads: CASSRGVDGTEAFF. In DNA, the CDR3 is TGTGCCAGCAGTAGAGGGGTTGATGGCACTGAAGCTTTCTTT.

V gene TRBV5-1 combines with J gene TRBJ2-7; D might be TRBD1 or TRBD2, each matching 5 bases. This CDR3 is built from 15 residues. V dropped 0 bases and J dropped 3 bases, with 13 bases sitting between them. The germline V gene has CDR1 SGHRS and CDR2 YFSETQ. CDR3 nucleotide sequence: TGCGCCAGCAGCTTGGGATCCCGGGACCTCTACGAGCAGTACTTC. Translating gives CASSLGSRDLYEQYF.

CDR3: CASRLAIQETQYF. CDR3 bases: TGTGCCAGCAGGCTAGCGATACAAGAGACCCAGTACTTC. This chain uses TRBV6-4 with TRBJ2-5; D perhaps matches TRBD2 (6 bases). The length of the CDR3 is 13 residues. V was pared by 6 bases and J by 2 bases, with 10 bases between. Germline V gene sequence: CDR1 MRHNA, CDR2 SNTAGT.

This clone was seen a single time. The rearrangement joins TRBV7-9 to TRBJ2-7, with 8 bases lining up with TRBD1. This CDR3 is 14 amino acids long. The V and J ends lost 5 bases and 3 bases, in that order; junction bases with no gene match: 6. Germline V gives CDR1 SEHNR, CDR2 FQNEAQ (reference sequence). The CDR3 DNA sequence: TGTGCCAGCAGCGCAGGACAGGGCTTCTACGAGCAGTACTTC. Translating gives CASSAGQGFYEQYF. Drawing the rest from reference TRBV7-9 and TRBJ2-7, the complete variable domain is DTGVSQNPRHKITKRGQNVTFRCDPISEHNRLYWYRQTLGQGPEFLTYFQNEAQLEKSRLLSDRFSAERPKGSFSTLEIQRTEQGDSAMYLCASSAGQGFYEQYFGPGTRLTVT.

The CDR3 bases are TGTGCCAGCAGCTTCCCGGGACTAGCGGGCTACGAGCAGTACTTC. This encodes CASSFPGLAGYEQYF. The rearrangement joins TRBV7-2 to TRBJ2-7; 12 bases align to TRBD2. V gave up 3 bases and J gave up 3 bases; unmatched junction bases: 3. This CDR3 has 15 residues. Germline V gene data show CDR1 as SGHTA and CDR2 as FQGNSA.

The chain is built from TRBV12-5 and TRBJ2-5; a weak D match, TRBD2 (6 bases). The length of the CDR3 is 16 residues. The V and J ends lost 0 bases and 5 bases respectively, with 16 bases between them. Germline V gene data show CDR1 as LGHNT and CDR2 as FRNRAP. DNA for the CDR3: TGTGCTAGTGGTTTGGTACATGGGACTGGCGGGGAGACCCAGTACTTC. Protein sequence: CASGLVHGTGGETQYF.

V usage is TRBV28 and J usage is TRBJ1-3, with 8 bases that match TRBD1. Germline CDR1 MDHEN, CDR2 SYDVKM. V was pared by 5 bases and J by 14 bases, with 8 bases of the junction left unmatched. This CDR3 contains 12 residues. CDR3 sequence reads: CASSTRQGTLYF. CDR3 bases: TGTGCCAGCAGTACGAGACAGGGGACCCTATATTTT.

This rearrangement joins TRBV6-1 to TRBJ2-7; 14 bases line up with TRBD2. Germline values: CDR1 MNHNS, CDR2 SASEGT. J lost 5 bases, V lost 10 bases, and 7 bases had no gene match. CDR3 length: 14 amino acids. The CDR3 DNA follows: TGTGCCACCAAGGGACTAGCGGGAGAACACGAGCAGTACTTC. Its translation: CATKGLAGEHEQYF.

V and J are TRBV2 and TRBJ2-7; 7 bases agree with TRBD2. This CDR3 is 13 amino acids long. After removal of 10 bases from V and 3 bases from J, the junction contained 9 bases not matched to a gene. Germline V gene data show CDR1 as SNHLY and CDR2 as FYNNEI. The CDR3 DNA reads TGTGCCACCTCATTCGGCGGGAGCTACGAGCAGTACTTC. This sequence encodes CATSFGGSYEQYF.

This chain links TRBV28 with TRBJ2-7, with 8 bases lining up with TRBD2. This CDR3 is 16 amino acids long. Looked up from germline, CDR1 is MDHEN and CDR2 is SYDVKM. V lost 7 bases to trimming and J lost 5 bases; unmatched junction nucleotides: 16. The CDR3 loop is CASIPPGRGRFHEQYF. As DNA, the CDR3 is TGTGCCAGCATCCCCCCTGGACGCGGGAGGTTCCACGAGCAGTACTTC.

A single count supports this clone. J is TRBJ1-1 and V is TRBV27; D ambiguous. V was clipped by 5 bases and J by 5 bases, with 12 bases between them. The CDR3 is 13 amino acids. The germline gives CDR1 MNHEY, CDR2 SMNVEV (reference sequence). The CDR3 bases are TGTGCCAGCAGTCAGTTCCTTACGACTGAAGCTTTCTTT. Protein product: CASSQFLTTEAFF.

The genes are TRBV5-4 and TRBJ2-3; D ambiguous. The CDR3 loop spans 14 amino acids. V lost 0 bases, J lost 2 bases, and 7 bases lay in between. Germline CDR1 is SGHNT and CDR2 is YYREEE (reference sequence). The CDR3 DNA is TGTGCCAGCAGCTTGGGGGCAGACACAGATACGCAGTATTTT. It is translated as CASSLGADTDTQYF.